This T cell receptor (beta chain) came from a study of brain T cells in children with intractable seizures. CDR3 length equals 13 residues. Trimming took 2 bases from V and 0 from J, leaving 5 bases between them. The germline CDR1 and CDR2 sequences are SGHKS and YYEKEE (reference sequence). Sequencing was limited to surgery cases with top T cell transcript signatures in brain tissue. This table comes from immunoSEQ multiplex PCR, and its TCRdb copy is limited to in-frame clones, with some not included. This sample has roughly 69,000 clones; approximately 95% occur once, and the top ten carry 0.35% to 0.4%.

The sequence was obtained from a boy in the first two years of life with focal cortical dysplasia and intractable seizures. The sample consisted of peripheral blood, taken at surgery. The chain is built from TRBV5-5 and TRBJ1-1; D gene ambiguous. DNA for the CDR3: TGTGCCAGCAGCTTCGGGTTGAACACTGAAGCTTTCTTT. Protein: CASSFGLNTEAFF.